This T cell receptor (beta chain) originates from a study of cytomegalovirus exposure and HLA in healthy donors. On the study more broadly: An analysis done earlier identified almost 120 million unique TCR beta sequences from approximately 180 million T cells. General study results and limits: Analyses of presence/absence relied on an assumption of roughly uniform sequencing depth across donors. TCR beta chains numbering 150 to 200 were designated cytomegalovirus-associated.

As to this clone: The antigen is undetermined.

PCR used 60 Vbeta primers and 13 Jbeta primers. The data were produced by immunoSEQ multiplex PCR, yet TCRdb's version contains in-frame clones alone and is incomplete. The sample holds around 150,000 clones, roughly a tenth seen once. CDR3 length: 14 amino acids. The germline CDR1 and CDR2 sequences are LGHNA and YSLEER. V was cut by 0 bases and J by 1 base, with 5 bases left in between. The sequenced sample was PBMCs. This sequence joins TRBV4-3 and TRBJ2-3; D remains ambiguous. The clonotype originates from a male donor in good health and CMV-seronegative. The CDR3 loop is CASSQDPRTDTQYF. CDR3 nucleotide sequence: TGCGCCAGCAGCCAAGACCCTCGCACAGATACGCAGTATTTT.